Each of the 14 T cell receptor beta chains below was sequenced from the same sample in a study of T cell clones after liver transplantation. Assay used: immunoSEQ multiplex PCR; TCRdb lists only in-frame clones, some missing. In the table there are 40,000 to 65,000 clones, around 84% of which are singletons. The specimen comprised CD4+ T cells from blood, sampled before liver transplant. The receptors originated from a human donor who received a liver transplant.

The V call is TRBV6-1, the J call TRBJ1-4; D remains unclear. Germline lookup yields CDR1 MNHNS and CDR2 SASEGT. This CDR3 is 15 amino acids long. Trimming took off 1 base at V and 3 bases at J, with 9 bases between the two ends. The CDR3 protein is CASSEVLVANEKLFF. The DNA for the CDR3 is TGTGCCAGCAGTGAAGTGCTCGTCGCTAATGAAAAACTGTTTTTT.

This chain links TRBV11-2 with TRBJ2-1; D might be TRBD1 (5 bases). V was clipped by 1 base and J by 9 bases, with 13 bases between them. From germline, CDR1 is SGHAT and CDR2 FQNNGV. The CDR3 spans 14 residues. The CDR3 loop is CASSLGSGSREQFF. CDR3 nucleotides: TGTGCCAGCAGCTTAGGATCAGGGTCGCGTGAGCAGTTCTTC. The variable domain in full, with the rest retrieved from reference TRBV11-2 and TRBJ2-1, is EAGVAQSPRYKIIEKRQSVAFWCNPISGHATLYWYQQILGQGPKLLIQFQNNGVVDDSQLPKDRFSAERLKGVDSTLKIQPAKLEDSAVYLCASSLGSGSREQFFGPGTRLTVL.

The chain is built from TRBV7-2 and TRBJ2-3; 13 nucleotides line up with TRBD2. The V segment lost 5 bases and the J segment 10 bases; nucleotides outside the gene matches: 6. This CDR3 has 14 residues. Germline CDR1 SGHTA, CDR2 FQGNSA. DNA of the CDR3: TGTGCCAGCAGCCCGGGACTAGCGGGGAATCCGCAGTATTTT. It encodes CASSPGLAGNPQYF.

The chain joins TRBV7-6 to TRBJ2-4; possible D gene TRBD2, 5 bases. Germline V gene data show CDR1 as SGHVS and CDR2 as FNYEAQ. The CDR3 runs to 13 residues. V lost 3 bases and J lost 7, with 10 bases in between. The DNA of the CDR3 is TGTGCCAGCAGCTTTGAGACGGGGAACATTCAGTACTTC. As protein: CASSFETGNIQYF.

The chain is built from TRBV5-1 and TRBJ1-3, with D maybe TRBD1 (6 bases). Trimming removed 0 bases from V and 2 bases from J, with 18 bases in between. The CDR3 extends over 18 amino acids. Germline loops: CDR1 SGHRS, CDR2 YFSETQ. As DNA, the CDR3 is TGCGCCAGCAGCTTGGGTGCAGGGGTTTCGGGTGCTGGAAACACCATATATTTT. Its protein is CASSLGAGVSGAGNTIYF.

The V gene is TRBV28, the J gene TRBJ1-1; D unclear. Germline values: CDR1 MDHEN, CDR2 SYDVKM. V lost 4 bases to trimming and J lost 11 bases, with 17 bases between them. The CDR3 covers 13 residues. The CDR3 region is CASSSPRAGWAFF. The DNA of the CDR3 is TGTGCCAGCAGTTCCCCGCGGGCGGGTTGGGCTTTCTTT.

The V gene is TRBV19, the J gene TRBJ2-2, with TRBD2 identical over 15 bases. Germline-derived CDR1 and CDR2 are LNHDA and SQIVND (reference sequence). After removal of 5 bases from V and 4 bases from J, the junction contained 14 bases not matched to a gene. The CDR3 is made up of 20 amino acids. In DNA form, the CDR3 reads TGTGCCAGTAGTCCCCGTGGAGGACTAGCGGGGGGGCCGGGCACCGGGGAGCTGTTTTTT. Protein product: CASSPRGGLAGGPGTGELFF.

The chain combines TRBV25-1 with TRBJ2-5, with D perhaps TRBD1 (6 bases). The CDR3 is 13 amino acids. Germline CDR1 and CDR2: MGHDK and SYGVNS. The V gene lost 2 bases and the J gene lost 3 bases, with 7 bases spanning the gap. As DNA, the CDR3 is TGTGCCAGCAGTGAACAGGGGAAAGAGACCCAGTACTTC. Its translation: CASSEQGKETQYF.

The V and J genes are TRBV7-9 and TRBJ2-3, with 10 bases lining up with TRBD2. The germline gives CDR1 SEHNR, CDR2 FQNEAQ (reference sequence). The CDR3 is 16 amino acids. J lost 6 bases, V lost 1 base, and 7 bases had no gene match. CDR3 DNA sequence: TGTGCCAGCAGCTTAGGGGTTAGCGGGGGGTCCGATACGCAGTATTTT. The encoded protein is CASSLGVSGGSDTQYF. Full variable domain (outside the CDR3, taken from reference TRBV7-9 and TRBJ2-3): DTGVSQNPRHKITKRGQNVTFRCDPISEHNRLYWYRQTLGQGPEFLTYFQNEAQLEKSRLLSDRFSAERPKGSFSTLEIQRTEQGDSAMYLCASSLGVSGGSDTQYFGPGTRLTVL.

The CDR3 here is CASSLTSGRFTGELFF. CDR3 coding DNA: TGCGCCAGCAGCCTGACTAGCGGGAGGTTCACCGGGGAGCTGTTTTTT. This chain uses TRBV4-3 with TRBJ2-2; 13 positions agree with TRBD2. Germline V gene data show CDR1 as LGHNA and CDR2 as YSLEER. CDR3 length: 16 amino acids. V gave up 4 bases and J gave up 4 bases; unmatched junction bases: 3.

Only a few counts were recorded for this clone. V and J are TRBV9 and TRBJ1-3; D remains ambiguous. The germline V gene encodes CDR1 SGDLS and CDR2 YYNGEE. There are 13 residues in the CDR3. With 4 bases removed from V and 4 bases from J, the gap between germline ends came to 9 bases. The DNA of the CDR3 is TGTGCCAGCAGCCCGTCTATCGGAAACACCATATATTTT. Protein: CASSPSIGNTIYF.

The V gene is TRBV6-5, the J gene TRBJ2-5, with TRBD2 matching over 8 bases. This CDR3 has 15 amino acids. Germline lookup yields CDR1 MNHEY and CDR2 SVGAGI. Trimming at V came to 5 bases and at J to 9 bases, leaving 14 bases not matched to a gene. CDR3 DNA: TGTGCCAGCAGTAGCCCGCGGGGGGTCTCAGATGCCCAGTACTTC. Its protein product is CASSSPRGVSDAQYF.

The gene calls are TRBV28 and TRBJ2-7; TRBD1 might be the D (6 bases). The length of the CDR3 is 14 residues. V lost 7 bases and J 3 bases, leaving 16 bases between the germline ends. CDR1 MDHEN and CDR2 SYDVKM come from the germline V gene. In nucleotides, the CDR3 is TGTGCCAGCAACAAACTCCCGGACAGCTACGAGCAGTACTTC. Translation gives CASNKLPDSYEQYF.

This clone was detected only once. The chain links TRBV2 to TRBJ1-6; D perhaps matches TRBD1 (5 bases). The germline gives CDR1 SNHLY, CDR2 FYNNEI. The CDR3 has 14 residues. V lost 4 bases and J 6 bases, leaving 10 bases between the germline ends. DNA for the CDR3: TGTGCCAGCAGTGTATCAGGGACTAATTCACCCCTCCACTTT. It codes for CASSVSGTNSPLHF.